This T cell receptor (beta chain) was retrieved from a study of blood T cell repertoires in COVID-19. For the study at large: Samples taken during acute and convalescent COVID-19 were collected in the United States, Italy and Spain. Sources were T cells, B-cell-depleted T cells, or PBMCs; the material itself was cDNA or gDNA.

Authors' processing steps: The authors estimated nucleated cell counts from reference gene primer amplification. Clones were read by immunoSEQ multiplex PCR, and TCRdb kept only the in-frame ones, dropping some. The V and J calls and clone size are taken from that table; D and trimming were inferred from the DNA. The sample shows under 250,000 clones, about 83% of them seen only once. The length of the CDR3 is 17 residues. CDR1 and CDR2 (germline): SGHNT, YYREEE (reference sequence). With 4 bases removed from V and 0 bases from J, the gap between germline ends came to 16 bases. The clonotype originates from a woman aged 40 to 49 who had recovered from COVID-19. Sequenced: peripheral blood. This chain links TRBV5-4 with TRBJ1-4; D possibly corresponds to TRBD1 (6 bases). The CDR3, as DNA: TGTGCCAGCAGCCCCTCCAGGGGAGCTGCAACTAATGAAAAACTGTTTTTT. Its protein is CASSPSRGAATNEKLFF.